This T cell receptor (beta chain) was recorded in a study of shared clonotypes between healthy human individuals. Study-wide context: The donor pool was made up of two women and a few men aged 18 to 49.

A note on this clone: The antigen is unknown. Other DNA sequences from this sample encode an identical CDR3 as well.

The data were produced by immunoSEQ multiplex PCR, yet TCRdb's version contains in-frame clones alone and is incomplete. In the table there are 2 million to 2.5 million clones, more than 90% of which are singletons. With 2 bases removed from V and 0 bases from J, the gap between germline ends came to 6 bases. Germline lookup yields CDR1 SGHNT and CDR2 YYREEE (reference sequence). This CDR3 has 13 amino acids. Every donor was a Caucasian adult from Nashville, Tennessee. General study points: Naive CD4 clonotypes were shared across a few donors at approximately 5.3%. Estimated richness values were generally larger in naive subsets than in memory subsets.

The TCR sequence derives from a man younger than 30 in good health. This chain links TRBV5-4 with TRBJ2-7; D remains unclear. Sequenced: naive CD4+ T cells sorted from blood. Regarding subset: CD45RA+ positively selected. The chain's CDR3 is CASSLRNSYEQYF. Here the CDR3 DNA reads TGTGCCAGCAGCTTAAGAAACTCCTACGAGCAGTACTTC.